These 20 T cell receptor beta chains originate from one sample sequenced in a study of cytomegalovirus exposure and HLA in healthy donors. Primers for the PCR totalled 60 Vbeta and 13 Jbeta. Libraries were prepared by immunoSEQ multiplex PCR; TCRdb keeps only in-frame clonotypes and omits some of them. The sample lists 65,000 to 80,000 clones, roughly 80% occurring once. The sequencing input was PBMCs. The receptors derive from a woman between 35 and 50 years old in good health and CMV-seropositive.

This chain uses TRBV2 with TRBJ2-7; 15 bases match TRBD2. Germline loops: CDR1 SNHLY, CDR2 FYNNEI. The junction had 14 bases not matched to a gene; V was cut back by 4 bases and J by 4 bases. This CDR3 is built from 19 residues. The CDR3 coding sequence is TGTGCCAGCAGTGCCGAGAGGACTAGCGGGAGGGCTCTCCGATACGAGCAGTACTTC. Encoded protein: CASSAERTSGRALRYEQYF.

V and J are TRBV9 and TRBJ2-2, with D possibly TRBD2 on 5 matching bases. Trimming took 0 bases from V and 4 from J, leaving 10 bases between them. This CDR3 has 15 amino acids. Germline V CDR1 and CDR2: SGDLS, YYNGEE. CDR3 region: CASSVGGGATGELFF. DNA for the CDR3: TGTGCCAGCAGCGTAGGCGGAGGAGCCACCGGGGAGCTGTTTTTT.

V usage is TRBV2 and J usage is TRBJ2-5; 7 bases fit TRBD2. Germline CDR1 and CDR2: SNHLY and FYNNEI. Losses at the gene ends were 4 bases for V and 5 bases for J; bases not matched to a gene: 4. The length of the CDR3 is 13 residues. The CDR3 here is CASSGTSTETQYF. The CDR3, as DNA: TGTGCCAGCAGTGGGACTAGTACGGAGACCCAGTACTTC.

This sequence joins TRBV30 and TRBJ1-4; D not certain. CDR3 length equals 15 residues. V lost 3 bases and J lost 8, with 19 bases in between. The germline V gene has CDR1 GTSNPN and CDR2 SVGIG (reference sequence). The DNA for the CDR3 is TGTGCCTGGAGGACCAATCGGGGTAGAGAAGAAAAACTGTTTTTT. As protein: CAWRTNRGREEKLFF.

The DNA of the CDR3 is TGTGCCAGCAGTGAAAAGCGGGGGGGCACAGATACGCAGTATTTT. Its protein is CASSEKRGGTDTQYF. The rearrangement joins TRBV6-4 to TRBJ2-3; 9 bases fit TRBD2. CDR3 size: 15 residues. Germline CDR1 reads MRHNA; CDR2 reads SNTAGT. The J segment lost 1 base and the V segment lost 3 bases, leaving 2 bases of the junction unmatched.

V and J are TRBV7-2 and TRBJ2-7; 10 bases are shared with TRBD2. The CDR3 loop spans 14 amino acids. Losses at the gene ends were 7 bases for V and 1 base for J; bases not matched to a gene: 4. Germline CDR1 is SGHTA and CDR2 is FQGNSA. The CDR3 sequence: CASKASGSSYEQYF. The CDR3 DNA follows: TGTGCCAGCAAAGCTAGCGGGAGTTCCTACGAGCAGTACTTC.

The J gene is TRBJ2-7, the V gene TRBV14; no firm D call. The CDR3 length is 12 residues. Looked up from germline, CDR1 is SGHDN and CDR2 is FVKESK. Trimming left V 5 bases short and J 1 base short, with 6 bases between. CDR3 residues: CASSSLSYEQYF. The CDR3 DNA reads TGTGCCAGCAGCTCTTTATCCTACGAGCAGTACTTC.

The V gene is TRBV29-1, the J gene TRBJ2-3, with no clear D. Germline CDR1 is SQVTM and CDR2 is ANQGSEA. V was shortened by 0 bases and J by 6 bases, with 7 bases between the two germline ends. The CDR3 extends over 12 amino acids. DNA for the CDR3: TGCAGCGTTGAAGATGCAGGCGATACGCAGTATTTT. It translates to CSVEDAGDTQYF.

There are a few counts of this clone. The chain has TRBV6-5 and TRBJ2-7, with D maybe TRBD2 (5 bases). This CDR3 contains 13 residues. V was pared by 6 bases and J by 0 bases, with 9 bases between. Per the germline V gene, CDR1 is MNHEY and CDR2 is SVGAGI. In DNA, the CDR3 is TGTGCCAGCAGAAATGCGGGCTCCTACGAGCAGTACTTC. Translating gives CASRNAGSYEQYF.

This clone showed up just a few times. The chain is built from TRBV6-5 and TRBJ1-1, with unresolved D. The CDR3 extends over 13 amino acids. The germline gives CDR1 MNHEY, CDR2 SVGAGI. V shed 6 bases and J shed 2 bases, with 10 bases lying between them. In DNA form, the CDR3 reads TGTGCCAGCAGCCCCCGGGTTAACACTGAAGCTTTCTTT. It is translated as CASSPRVNTEAFF.

The sample holds one count of this clone. V usage is TRBV27 and J usage is TRBJ1-5; 10 nucleotides line up with TRBD1. The CDR3 runs 14 residues. Germline assignment: CDR1 MNHEY and CDR2 SMNVEV (reference sequence). With V trimmed by 5 bases and J by 5 bases, 3 bases remained unmatched. The CDR3 region is CASSPGQGDQPQHF. Here the CDR3 DNA reads TGTGCCAGCAGTCCCGGACAGGGGGATCAGCCCCAGCATTTT.

This clone was detected once. The CDR3 bases are TGTGCCAGCAGCTTCGGGATCTCCTACAATGAGCAGTTCTTC. This sequence encodes CASSFGISYNEQFF. The chain couples TRBV9 to TRBJ2-1, with a weak D call TRBD2 (5 bases). Trimming left V 4 bases short and J 0 bases short, with 8 bases between. The CDR3 is 14 amino acids. Germline V gene data show CDR1 as SGDLS and CDR2 as YYNGEE.

The gene calls are TRBV5-1 and TRBJ1-4; the D gene is possibly TRBD1 (6 bases). This CDR3 region has 16 residues. The V and J ends lost 0 bases and 0 bases respectively, with 9 bases between them. Looked up from germline, CDR1 is SGHRS and CDR2 is YFSETQ. The CDR3 sequence: CASSLVGASTNEKLFF. The CDR3 region has the DNA TGCGCCAGCAGCTTGGTGGGGGCCTCAACTAATGAAAAACTGTTTTTT.

This clone showed up just once. The chain recombines TRBV29-1 with TRBJ1-5, with TRBD1 matching over 10 bases. The CDR3 spans 14 residues. Per the germline V gene, CDR1 is SQVTM and CDR2 is ANQGSEA. After removal of 6 bases from V and 5 bases from J, the junction contained 7 bases not matched to a gene. In nucleotides, the CDR3 is TGCAGCGTAACGACAGGGGGCGGTTATCAGCCCCAGCATTTT. Protein sequence: CSVTTGGGYQPQHF.

This clone appeared a single time. This chain joins TRBV30 and TRBJ1-1, with D uncertain. Trimming removed 0 bases at V and 2 bases at J, with 10 bases between. Per germline, CDR1 GTSNPN and CDR2 SVGIG (reference sequence). This CDR3 region has 14 residues. The CDR3: CAWSVGGPNTEAFF. The CDR3 nucleotides read TGTGCCTGGAGTGTGGGAGGGCCCAACACTGAAGCTTTCTTT. Together with reference TRBV30 and TRBJ1-1, the CDR3 gives the full variable domain: SQTIHQWPATLVQPVGSPLSLECTVEGTSNPNLYWYRQAAGRGLQLLFYSVGIGQISSEVPQNLSASRPQDRQFILSSKKLLLSDSGFYLCAWSVGGPNTEAFFGQGTRLTVV.

This clone was recorded a few times. The chain combines TRBV13 with TRBJ1-2, with 7 bases lining up with TRBD1. The CDR3 extends over 13 amino acids. The germline CDR1 and CDR2 sequences are PRHDT and FYEKMQ (reference sequence). J gave up 1 base and V 5 bases, and 1 base lay outside the gene matches. Here the CDR3 reads CASSQGDNYGYTF. The CDR3 coding sequence is TGTGCCAGCAGCCAGGGGGATAACTATGGCTACACCTTC.

CDR3 residues: CASSAVRGYEQYF. In DNA, the CDR3 is TGTGCCAGCAGTGCCGTACGGGGGTACGAGCAGTACTTC. V and J are TRBV6-4 and TRBJ2-7; tentatively, D is TRBD2 (6 bases). The CDR3 runs to 13 residues. From germline, CDR1 is MRHNA and CDR2 SNTAGT. The ends were cut back, 4 bases at V and 4 bases at J, with 11 bases in the middle.

The gene calls are TRBV6-5 and TRBJ1-2; 7 nucleotides align to TRBD1. With V trimmed by 4 bases and J by 4 bases, 9 bases remained unmatched. Germline V gives CDR1 MNHEY, CDR2 SVGAGI. This CDR3 is built from 15 residues. The CDR3 here is CASSSLFAGGYGYTF. The CDR3 nucleotides read TGTGCCAGCAGTTCCTTGTTCGCAGGGGGCTATGGCTACACCTTC.

The chain is built from TRBV19 and TRBJ1-5, with D possibly TRBD1 on 5 matching bases. Looked up from germline, CDR1 is LNHDA and CDR2 is SQIVND (reference sequence). The CDR3 extends over 15 amino acids. V was clipped by 5 bases and J by 5 bases, with 16 bases between them. The CDR3 loop reads CASSPDGGKDQPQHF. In nucleotides, the CDR3 is TGTGCCAGTAGTCCCGACGGGGGAAAGGATCAGCCCCAGCATTTT.

The chain is built from TRBV6-5 and TRBJ1-5, with 7 positions matching TRBD1. J gave up 6 bases and V 4 bases, and 3 bases lay outside the gene matches. From germline, CDR1 is MNHEY and CDR2 SVGAGI. The CDR3 contains 13 residues. The CDR3 nucleotides read TGTGCCAGCAGTTCCAGGGGGTTTCAGCCCCAGCATTTT. Amino acids: CASSSRGFQPQHF.